This TCR beta chain was recorded in a study of blood T cell repertoires in COVID-19. The overall study: Samples of COVID-19 (acute and convalescent) were obtained from the United States, Italy and Spain. PBMCs, B-cell-depleted T cells, or T cells provided the cDNA or gDNA that made up the material.

Original methodology: Nucleated cell counts were estimated from reference gene primer amplification. Measured with immunoSEQ multiplex PCR; TCRdb has only the in-frame clones, and not every one. That table is the source of V, J and clone size, and D and trimming were worked out from the DNA. The sample has more than 85,000 clones, roughly 80% seen once. Input material: peripheral blood. The TCR comes from a woman aged 55-75 years with acute or convalescent COVID-19.

CDR3 nucleotide sequence: TGTGCCAGCAGCCTACAAGATAACCCGGGGGAGGAAGCTTTCTTT. It translates to CASSLQDNPGEEAFF. The V and J genes are TRBV3-1 (or the pseudogene TRBV3-2) and TRBJ1-1, with a weak D call TRBD1 (5 bases). Germline-derived CDR1 and CDR2 are LGHDT and YNNKEL (reference sequence). The CDR3 contains 15 residues. The ends were cut back, 4 bases at V and 8 bases at J, with 20 bases in the middle.